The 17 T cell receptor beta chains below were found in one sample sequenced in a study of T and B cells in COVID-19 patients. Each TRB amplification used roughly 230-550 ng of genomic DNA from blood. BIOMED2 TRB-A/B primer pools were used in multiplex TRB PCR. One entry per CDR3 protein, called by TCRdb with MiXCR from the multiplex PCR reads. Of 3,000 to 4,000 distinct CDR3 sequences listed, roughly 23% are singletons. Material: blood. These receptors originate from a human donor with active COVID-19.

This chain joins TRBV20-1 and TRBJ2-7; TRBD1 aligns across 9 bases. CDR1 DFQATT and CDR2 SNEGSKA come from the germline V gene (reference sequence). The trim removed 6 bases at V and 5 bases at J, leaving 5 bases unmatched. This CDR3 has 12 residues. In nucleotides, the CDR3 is TGCAGTGCCGACAGGGGGAATAACGAGCAGTACTTC. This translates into CSADRGNNEQYF.

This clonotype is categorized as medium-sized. CDR3 in DNA: TGTGCCAGTAGTAGTGGACTAGCGGGAGTTTCGAGCACAGATACGCAGTATTTT. It translates to CASSSGLAGVSSTDTQYF. This chain joins TRBV19 and TRBJ2-3, with 13 nucleotides matching TRBD2. The V segment lost 4 bases and the J segment 0 bases; nucleotides outside the gene matches: 7. The CDR3 consists of 18 residues. Germline CDR1 is LNHDA and CDR2 is SQIVND (reference sequence). The variable domain in full, completed from reference TRBV19 and TRBJ2-3, reads DGGITQSPKYLFRKEGQNVTLSCEQNLNHDAMYWYRQDPGQGLRLIYYSQIVNDFQKGDIAEGYSVSREKKESFPLTVTSAQKNPTAFYLCASSSGLAGVSSTDTQYFGPGTRLTVL.

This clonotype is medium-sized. The CDR3 DNA reads as TGTGCCAGCAGTTTAGGCGGGAGAACTGAGCAGTTCTTC. It encodes CASSLGGRTEQFF. V and J are TRBV12-3 or TRBV12-4 and TRBJ2-1, with 7 bases aligning to TRBD2. The length of the CDR3 is 13 residues. J lost 9 bases, V lost 1 base, and 3 bases had no gene match.

The CDR3: CSARSGIEQFF. The CDR3 nucleotides are TGCAGTGCCCGTAGCGGGATTGAGCAGTTCTTC. V usage is TRBV20-1 and J usage is TRBJ2-1, with 8 nucleotides matching TRBD2. The CDR3 consists of 11 residues. J gave up 9 bases and V 6 bases, and 4 bases lay outside the gene matches. Germline CDR1 DFQATT, CDR2 SNEGSKA (reference sequence).

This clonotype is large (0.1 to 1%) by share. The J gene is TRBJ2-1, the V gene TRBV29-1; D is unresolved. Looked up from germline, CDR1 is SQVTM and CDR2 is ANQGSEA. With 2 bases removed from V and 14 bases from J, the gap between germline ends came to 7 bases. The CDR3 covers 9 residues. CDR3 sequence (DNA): TGCAGCGTTGAATCCACGGAGTTCTTC. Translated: CSVESTEFF.

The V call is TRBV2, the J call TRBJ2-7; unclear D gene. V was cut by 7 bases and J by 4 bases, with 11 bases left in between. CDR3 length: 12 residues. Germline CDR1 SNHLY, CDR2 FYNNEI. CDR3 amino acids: CASIRFGYEQYF. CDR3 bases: TGTGCCAGCATTCGATTTGGGTACGAGCAGTACTTC.

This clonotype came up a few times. The CDR3 loop is CSVRGLAGGDTQYF. The CDR3 DNA reads TGCAGCGTTAGGGGACTAGCGGGAGGGGATACGCAGTATTTT. The chain couples TRBV29-1 to TRBJ2-3, with TRBD2 matching 16 bases. With V trimmed by 5 bases and J by 6 bases, 2 bases remained unmatched. The CDR3 is made up of 14 amino acids. Germline assignment: CDR1 SQVTM and CDR2 ANQGSEA.

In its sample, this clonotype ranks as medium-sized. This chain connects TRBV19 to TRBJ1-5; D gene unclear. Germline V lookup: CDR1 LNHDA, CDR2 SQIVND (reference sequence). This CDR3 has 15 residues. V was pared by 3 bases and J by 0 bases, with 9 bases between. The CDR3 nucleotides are TGTGCCAGTAGTATTGGGGAATTTAGCAATCAGCCCCAGCATTTT. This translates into CASSIGEFSNQPQHF.

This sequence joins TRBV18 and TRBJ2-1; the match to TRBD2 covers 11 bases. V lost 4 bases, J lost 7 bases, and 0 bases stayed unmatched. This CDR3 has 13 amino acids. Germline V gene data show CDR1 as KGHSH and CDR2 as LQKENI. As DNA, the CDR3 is TGTGCCAGCTCACTAGCGGGAGGGAATGAGCAGTTCTTC. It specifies CASSLAGGNEQFF. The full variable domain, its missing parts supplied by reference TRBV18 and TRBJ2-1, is NAGVMQNPRHLVRRRGQEARLRCSPMKGHSHVYWYRQLPEEGLKFMVYLQKENIIDESGMPKERFSAEFPKEGPSILRIQQVVRGDSAAYFCASSLAGGNEQFFGPGTRLTVL.

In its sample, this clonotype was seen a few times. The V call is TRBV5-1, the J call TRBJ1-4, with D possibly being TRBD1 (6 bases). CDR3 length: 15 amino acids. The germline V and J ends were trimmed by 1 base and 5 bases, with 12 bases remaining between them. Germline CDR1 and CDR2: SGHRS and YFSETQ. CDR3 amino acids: CASSLRGARNEKLFF. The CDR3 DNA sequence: TGCGCCAGCAGCTTGAGGGGGGCGCGGAATGAAAAACTGTTTTTT.

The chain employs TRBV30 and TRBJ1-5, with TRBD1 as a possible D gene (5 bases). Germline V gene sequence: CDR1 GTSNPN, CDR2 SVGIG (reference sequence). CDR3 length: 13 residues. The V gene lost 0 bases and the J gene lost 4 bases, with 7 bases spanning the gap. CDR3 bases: TGTGCCTGGAGTGTCAGGGAGAATCAGCCCCAGCATTTT. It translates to CAWSVRENQPQHF.

CDR3 sequence (DNA): TGCGCCAGCAGTGACCGGGGGTTCTACTATGGCTACACCTTC. Protein product: CASSDRGFYYGYTF. J is TRBJ1-2 and V is TRBV10-2; D is possibly TRBD1 (5 bases). Germline V gives CDR1 WSHSY, CDR2 SAAADI. Trimming shortened V by 3 bases and J by 3 bases, and 11 bases separated the two germline ends. The CDR3 loop spans 14 amino acids.

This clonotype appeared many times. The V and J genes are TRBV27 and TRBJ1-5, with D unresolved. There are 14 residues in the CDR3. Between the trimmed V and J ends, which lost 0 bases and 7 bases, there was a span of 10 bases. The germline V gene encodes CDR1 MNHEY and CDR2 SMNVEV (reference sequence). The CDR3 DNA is TGTGCCAGCAGTTTATCAGGGAATGAGCAGCCCCAGCATTTT. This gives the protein CASSLSGNEQPQHF.

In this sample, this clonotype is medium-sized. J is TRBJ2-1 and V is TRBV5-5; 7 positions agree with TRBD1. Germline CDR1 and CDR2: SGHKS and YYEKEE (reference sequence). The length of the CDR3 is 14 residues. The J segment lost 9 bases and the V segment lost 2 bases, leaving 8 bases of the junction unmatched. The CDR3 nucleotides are TGTGCCAGCAGCTTCTCCGGGACAGCAACTGAGCAGTTCTTC. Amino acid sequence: CASSFSGTATEQFF.

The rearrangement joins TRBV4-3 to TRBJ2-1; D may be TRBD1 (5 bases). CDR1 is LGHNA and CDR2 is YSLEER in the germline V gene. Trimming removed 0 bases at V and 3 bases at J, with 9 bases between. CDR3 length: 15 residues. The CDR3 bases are TGCGCCAGCAGCCAAGAAAGGGGATTCTACAATGAGCAGTTCTTC. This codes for CASSQERGFYNEQFF.

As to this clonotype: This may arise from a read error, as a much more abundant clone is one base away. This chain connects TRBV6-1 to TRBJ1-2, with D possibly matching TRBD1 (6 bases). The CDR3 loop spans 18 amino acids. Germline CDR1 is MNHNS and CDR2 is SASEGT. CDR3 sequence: CASRTNRDKGLLPYGHTF. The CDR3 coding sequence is TGTGCCAGCAGGACGAACCGGGACAAGGGACTCTTGCCCTATGGCCACACCTTC.

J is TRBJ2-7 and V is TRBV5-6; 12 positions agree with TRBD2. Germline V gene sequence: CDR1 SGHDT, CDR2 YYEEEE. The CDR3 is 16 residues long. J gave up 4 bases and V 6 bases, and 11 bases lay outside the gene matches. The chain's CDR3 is CASTSLRLAGVYEQYF. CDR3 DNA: TGTGCCAGCACCTCCCTCAGACTAGCGGGAGTGTACGAGCAGTACTTC. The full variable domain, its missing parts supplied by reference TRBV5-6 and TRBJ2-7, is DAGVTQSPTHLIKTRGQQVTLRCSPKSGHDTVSWYQQALGQGPQFIFQYYEEEERQRGNFPDRFSGHQFPNYSSELNVNALLLGDSALYLCASTSLRLAGVYEQYFGPGTRLTVT.